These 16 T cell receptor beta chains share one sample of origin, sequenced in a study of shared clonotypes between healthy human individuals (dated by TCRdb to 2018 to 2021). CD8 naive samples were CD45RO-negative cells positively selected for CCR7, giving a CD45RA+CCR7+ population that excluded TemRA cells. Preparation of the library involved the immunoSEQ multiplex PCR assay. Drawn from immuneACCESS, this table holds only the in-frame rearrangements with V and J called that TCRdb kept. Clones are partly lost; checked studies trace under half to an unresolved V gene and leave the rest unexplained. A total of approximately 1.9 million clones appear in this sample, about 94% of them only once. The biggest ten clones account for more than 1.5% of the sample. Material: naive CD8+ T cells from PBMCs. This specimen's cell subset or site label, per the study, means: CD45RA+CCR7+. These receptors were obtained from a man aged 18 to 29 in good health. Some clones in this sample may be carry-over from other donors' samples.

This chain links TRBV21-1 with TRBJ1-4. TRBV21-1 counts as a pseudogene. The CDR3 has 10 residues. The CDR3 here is CASRLKKLFF. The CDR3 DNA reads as TGTGCCAGCCGTTTGAAGAAACTGTTTTTT.

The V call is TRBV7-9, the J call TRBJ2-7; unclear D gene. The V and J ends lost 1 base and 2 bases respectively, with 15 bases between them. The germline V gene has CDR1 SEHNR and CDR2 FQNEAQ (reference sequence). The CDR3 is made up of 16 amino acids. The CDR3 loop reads CASSLVVGPRAYEQYF. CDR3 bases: TGTGCCAGCAGCTTAGTAGTCGGCCCGCGCGCCTACGAGCAGTACTTC.

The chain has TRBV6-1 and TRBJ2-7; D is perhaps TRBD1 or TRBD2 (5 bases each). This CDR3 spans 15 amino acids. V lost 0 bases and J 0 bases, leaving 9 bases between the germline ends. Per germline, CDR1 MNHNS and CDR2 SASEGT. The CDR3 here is CASSEAVGASYEQYF. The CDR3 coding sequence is TGTGCCAGCAGTGAAGCGGTCGGGGCCTCCTACGAGCAGTACTTC.

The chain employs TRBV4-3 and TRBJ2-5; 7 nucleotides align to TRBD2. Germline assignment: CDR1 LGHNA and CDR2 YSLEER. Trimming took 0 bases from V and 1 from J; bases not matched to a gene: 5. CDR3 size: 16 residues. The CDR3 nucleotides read TGCGCCAGCAGCCAAGACGGGGAGGGGTTCCAAGAGACCCAGTACTTC. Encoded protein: CASSQDGEGFQETQYF.

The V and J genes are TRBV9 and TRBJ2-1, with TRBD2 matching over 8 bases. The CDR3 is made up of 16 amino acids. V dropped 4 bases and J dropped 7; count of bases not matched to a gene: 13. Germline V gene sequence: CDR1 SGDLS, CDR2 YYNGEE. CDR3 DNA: TGTGCCAGCAGCTTGGTAGCGGGGTGGATGGGAAATGAGCAGTTCTTC. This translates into CASSLVAGWMGNEQFF.

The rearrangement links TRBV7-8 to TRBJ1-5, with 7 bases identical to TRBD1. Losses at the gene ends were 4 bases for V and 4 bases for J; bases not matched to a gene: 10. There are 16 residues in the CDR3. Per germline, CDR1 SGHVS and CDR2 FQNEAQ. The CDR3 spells CASSSTRGTANQPQHF. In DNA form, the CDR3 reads TGTGCCAGCAGCTCGACCCGCGGGACAGCTAATCAGCCCCAGCATTTT.

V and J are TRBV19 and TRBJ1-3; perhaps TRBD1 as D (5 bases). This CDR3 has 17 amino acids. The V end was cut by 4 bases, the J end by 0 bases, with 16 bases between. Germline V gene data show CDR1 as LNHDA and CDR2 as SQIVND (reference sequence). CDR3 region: CASSNLDTTISGNTIYF. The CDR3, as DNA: TGTGCCAGTAGTAATCTGGACACAACAATCTCTGGAAACACCATATATTTT.

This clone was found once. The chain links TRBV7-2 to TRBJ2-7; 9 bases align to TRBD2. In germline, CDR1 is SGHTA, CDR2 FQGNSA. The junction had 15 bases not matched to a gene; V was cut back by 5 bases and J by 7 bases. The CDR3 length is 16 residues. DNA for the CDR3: TGTGCCAGCAGCCCTATTCTTAGCGGGAGAAGGGAAGAGCAGTACTTC. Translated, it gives CASSPILSGRREEQYF.

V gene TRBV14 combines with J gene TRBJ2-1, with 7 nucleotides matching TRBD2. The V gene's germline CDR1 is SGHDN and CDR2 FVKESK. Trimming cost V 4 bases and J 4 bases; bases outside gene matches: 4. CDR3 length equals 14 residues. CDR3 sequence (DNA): TGTGCCAGCAGCCCCCGGACTAGTTACAATGAGCAGTTCTTC. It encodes CASSPRTSYNEQFF.

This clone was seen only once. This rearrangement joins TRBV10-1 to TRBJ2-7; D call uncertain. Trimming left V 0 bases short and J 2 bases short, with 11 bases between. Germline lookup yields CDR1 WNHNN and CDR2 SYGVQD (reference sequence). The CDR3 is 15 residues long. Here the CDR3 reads CASSESKAPPYEQYF. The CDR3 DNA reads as TGCGCCAGCAGTGAGTCTAAAGCCCCCCCCTACGAGCAGTACTTC.

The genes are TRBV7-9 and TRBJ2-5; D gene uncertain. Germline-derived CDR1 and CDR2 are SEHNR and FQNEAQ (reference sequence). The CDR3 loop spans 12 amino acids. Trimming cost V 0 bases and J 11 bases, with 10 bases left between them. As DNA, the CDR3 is TGTGCCAGCAGCTTAGCCCATCAGGAGCAGTACTTC. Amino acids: CASSLAHQEQYF. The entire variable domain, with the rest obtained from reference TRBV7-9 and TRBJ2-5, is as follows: DTGVSQNPRHKITKRGQNVTFRCDPISEHNRLYWYRQTLGQGPEFLTYFQNEAQLEKSRLLSDRFSAERPKGSFSTLEIQRTEQGDSAMYLCASSLAHQEQYFGPGTRLLVL.

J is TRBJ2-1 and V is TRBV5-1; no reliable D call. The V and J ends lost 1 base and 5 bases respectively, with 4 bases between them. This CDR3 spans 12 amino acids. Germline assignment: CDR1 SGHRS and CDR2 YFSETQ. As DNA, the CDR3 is TGCGCCAGCAGCTTGATGAACAATGAGCAGTTCTTC. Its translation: CASSLMNNEQFF.

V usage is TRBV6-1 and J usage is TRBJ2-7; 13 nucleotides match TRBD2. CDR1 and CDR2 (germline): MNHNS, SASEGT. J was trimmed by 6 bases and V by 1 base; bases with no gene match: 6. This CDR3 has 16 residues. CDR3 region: CASSEDEGLAGSEQYF. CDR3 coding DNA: TGTGCCAGCAGTGAAGACGAGGGACTAGCGGGATCCGAGCAGTACTTC.

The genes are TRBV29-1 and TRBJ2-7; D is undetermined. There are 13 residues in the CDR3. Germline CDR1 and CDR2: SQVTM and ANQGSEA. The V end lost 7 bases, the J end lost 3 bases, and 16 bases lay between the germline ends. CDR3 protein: CSAGPGANYEQYF. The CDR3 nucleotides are TGCAGCGCCGGCCCAGGAGCTAACTACGAGCAGTACTTC.

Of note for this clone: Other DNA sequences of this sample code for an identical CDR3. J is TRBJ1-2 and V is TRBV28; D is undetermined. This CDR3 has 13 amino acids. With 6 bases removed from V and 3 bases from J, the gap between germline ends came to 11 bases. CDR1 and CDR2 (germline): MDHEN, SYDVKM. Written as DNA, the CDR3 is TGTGCCAGCAGCCTTATCCCTGACTATGGCTACACCTTC. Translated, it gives CASSLIPDYGYTF.

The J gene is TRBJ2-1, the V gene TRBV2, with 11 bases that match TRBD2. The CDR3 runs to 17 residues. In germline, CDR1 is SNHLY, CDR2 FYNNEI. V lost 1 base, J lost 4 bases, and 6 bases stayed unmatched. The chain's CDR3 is CASSEETGLAVYNEQFF. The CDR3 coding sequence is TGTGCCAGCAGTGAAGAGACGGGACTAGCGGTTTACAATGAGCAGTTCTTC.